Many counts were recorded for the clone carrying this T cell receptor beta chain. Its antigen remains unidentified. The read is 3 residues too short to cover the CDR3 end, so that end is filled in from the germline J gene. CDR1 is DFQATT and CDR2 is SNEGSKA in the germline V gene (reference sequence). CDR3 length: 14 residues. Trimming cost V 3 bases and J 7 bases; bases outside gene matches: 7. Most patients and controls had Caucasian heritage. Blood samples were heparinized, about 4.5 to 8.5 ml per donor. This sample stems from a study of T cell clonality in common variable immunodeficiency. The assay was immunoSEQ multiplex PCR, and TCRdb's table has in-frame clones only and misses some. Sampling found tens of thousands of clones, none seen once. Findings and limits, study-wide: CVID subjects showed higher TCRbeta clonality than healthy controls.

This chain links TRBV20-1 with TRBJ1-5; 9 nucleotides match TRBD1. The clonotype comes from a person aged 18 to 70 in good health. Material: peripheral blood mononuclear cells. The chain's CDR3 is CSARKGQGTQPQHF. The covered CDR3 bases are TGCAGTGCTAGGAAGGGACAGGGAACGCAGCCC.